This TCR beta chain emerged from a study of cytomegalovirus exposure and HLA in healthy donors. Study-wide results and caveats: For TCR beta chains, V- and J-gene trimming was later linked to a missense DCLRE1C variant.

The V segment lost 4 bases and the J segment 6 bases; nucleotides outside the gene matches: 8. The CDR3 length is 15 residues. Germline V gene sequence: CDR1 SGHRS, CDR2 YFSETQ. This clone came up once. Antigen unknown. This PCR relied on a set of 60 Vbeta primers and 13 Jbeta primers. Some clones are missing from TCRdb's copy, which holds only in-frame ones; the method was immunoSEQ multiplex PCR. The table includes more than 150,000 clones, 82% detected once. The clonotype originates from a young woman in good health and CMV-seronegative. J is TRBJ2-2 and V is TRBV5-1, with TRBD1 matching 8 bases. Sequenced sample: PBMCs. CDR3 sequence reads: CASSKDRVGAGELFF. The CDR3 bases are TGCGCCAGCAGCAAGGACAGGGTTGGAGCCGGGGAGCTGTTTTTT.